The source of this TCR beta chain is a study of T-cell reconstitution after alpha-beta-depleted transplantation in children. This CDR3 spans 13 amino acids. Trimming shortened V by 6 bases and J by 9 bases, and 12 bases separated the two germline ends. A TCRbeta library incorporating unique molecular identifiers was prepared. In TCRdb, the PCR reads were re-called with MiXCR into one record per CDR3 protein. Here the sample spans about 500,000 distinct CDR3 sequences, approximately 29% being singletons. The source is a human donor who donated a stem cell graft to a child with aplastic anemia. The starting material was PBMCs from the stem cell graft donor, obtained from the stem cell graft. The chain couples TRBV12-3 or TRBV12-4 to TRBJ1-6, with a tentative D call TRBD1 (6 bases). The CDR3 nucleotides read TGTGCCAGCAGCCAGGGGTACGGTTCACCCCTCCACTTT. Amino acid sequence: CASSQGYGSPLHF.